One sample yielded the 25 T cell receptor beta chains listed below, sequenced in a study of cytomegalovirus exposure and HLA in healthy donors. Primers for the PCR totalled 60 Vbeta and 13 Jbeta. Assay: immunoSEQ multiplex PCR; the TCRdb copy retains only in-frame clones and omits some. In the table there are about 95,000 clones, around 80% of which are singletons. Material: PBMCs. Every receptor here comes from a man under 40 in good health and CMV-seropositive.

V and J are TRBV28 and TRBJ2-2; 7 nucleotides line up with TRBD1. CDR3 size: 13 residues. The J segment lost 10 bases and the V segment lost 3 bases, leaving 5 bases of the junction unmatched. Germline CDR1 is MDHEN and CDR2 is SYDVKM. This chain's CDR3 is CASSFEGALELFF. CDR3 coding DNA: TGTGCCAGCAGTTTTGAGGGGGCGCTGGAGCTGTTTTTT.

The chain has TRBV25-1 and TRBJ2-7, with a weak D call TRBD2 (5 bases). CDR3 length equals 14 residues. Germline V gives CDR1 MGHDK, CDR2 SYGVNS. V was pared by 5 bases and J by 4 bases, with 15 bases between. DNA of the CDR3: TGTGCCAGCAGTCGCGGAGGAGCCCTTTACGAGCAGTACTTC. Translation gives CASSRGGALYEQYF.

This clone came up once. The CDR3 DNA is TGTGCCAGCAGCTATAAGGGGGACAATGAGCAGTTCTTC. Its translation is CASSYKGDNEQFF. The rearrangement joins TRBV7-2 to TRBJ2-1; weak D call: TRBD1 (6 bases). CDR1 is SGHTA and CDR2 is FQGNSA in the germline V gene. The CDR3 is 13 amino acids. Trimming pared 4 bases from V and 5 bases from J, leaving 9 bases between.

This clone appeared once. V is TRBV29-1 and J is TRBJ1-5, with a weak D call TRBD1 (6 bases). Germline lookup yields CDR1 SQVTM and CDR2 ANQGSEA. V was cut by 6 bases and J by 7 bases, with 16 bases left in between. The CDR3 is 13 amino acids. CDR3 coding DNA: TGCAGCGTCGCTGACAGGTCGGGCCAGCCCCAGCATTTT. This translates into CSVADRSGQPQHF.

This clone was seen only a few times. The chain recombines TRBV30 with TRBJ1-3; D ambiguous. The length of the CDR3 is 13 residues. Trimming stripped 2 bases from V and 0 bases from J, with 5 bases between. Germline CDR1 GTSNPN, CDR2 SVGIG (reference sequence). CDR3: CAWSQVSGNTIYF. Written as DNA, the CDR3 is TGTGCCTGGAGTCAGGTCTCTGGAAACACCATATATTTT. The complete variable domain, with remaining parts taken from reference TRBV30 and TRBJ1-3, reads SQTIHQWPATLVQPVGSPLSLECTVEGTSNPNLYWYRQAAGRGLQLLFYSVGIGQISSEVPQNLSASRPQDRQFILSSKKLLLSDSGFYLCAWSQVSGNTIYFGEGSWLTVV.

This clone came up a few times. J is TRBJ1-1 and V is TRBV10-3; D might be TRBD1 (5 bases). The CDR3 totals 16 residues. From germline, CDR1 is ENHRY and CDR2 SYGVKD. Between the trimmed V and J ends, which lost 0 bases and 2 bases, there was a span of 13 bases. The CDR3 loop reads CAISESTGGPNTEAFF. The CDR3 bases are TGTGCCATCAGTGAGTCTACAGGTGGGCCTAACACTGAAGCTTTCTTT.

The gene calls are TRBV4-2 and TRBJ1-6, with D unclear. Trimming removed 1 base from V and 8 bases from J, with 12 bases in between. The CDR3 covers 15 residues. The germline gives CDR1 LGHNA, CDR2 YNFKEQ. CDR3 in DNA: TGTGCCAGCAGCCAAGGCTCAGGCTCCGATTCACCCCTCCACTTT. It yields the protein CASSQGSGSDSPLHF.

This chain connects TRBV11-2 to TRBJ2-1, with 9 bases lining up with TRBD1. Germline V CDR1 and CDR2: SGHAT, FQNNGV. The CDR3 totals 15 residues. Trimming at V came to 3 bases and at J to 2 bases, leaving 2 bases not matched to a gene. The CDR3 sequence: CASSFGQGPYNEQFF. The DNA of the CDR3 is TGTGCCAGCAGCTTCGGACAGGGGCCCTACAATGAGCAGTTCTTC. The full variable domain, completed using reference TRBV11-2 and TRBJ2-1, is EAGVAQSPRYKIIEKRQSVAFWCNPISGHATLYWYQQILGQGPKLLIQFQNNGVVDDSQLPKDRFSAERLKGVDSTLKIQPAKLEDSAVYLCASSFGQGPYNEQFFGPGTRLTVL.

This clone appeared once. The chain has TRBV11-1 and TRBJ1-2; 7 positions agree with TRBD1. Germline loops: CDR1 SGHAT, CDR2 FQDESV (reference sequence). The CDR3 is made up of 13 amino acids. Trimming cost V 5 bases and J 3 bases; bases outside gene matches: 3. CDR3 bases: TGTGCCAGCAGCCCGGGGACAGACTATGGCTACACCTTC. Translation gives CASSPGTDYGYTF. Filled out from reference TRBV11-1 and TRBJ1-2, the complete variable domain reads EAEVAQSPRYKITEKSQAVAFWCDPISGHATLYWYRQILGQGPELLVQFQDESVVDDSQLPKDRFSAERLKGVDSTLKIQPAELGDSAMYLCASSPGTDYGYTFGSGTRLTVV.

The chain's CDR3 is CASTRTATLYGYTF. The CDR3 DNA follows: TGTGCCAGCACCAGGACAGCTACTCTCTATGGCTACACCTTC. J is TRBJ1-2 and V is TRBV9; tentative D call: TRBD1 (6 bases). This CDR3 contains 14 residues. Trimming shortened V by 6 bases and J by 4 bases, and 16 bases separated the two germline ends. Germline lookup yields CDR1 SGDLS and CDR2 YYNGEE.

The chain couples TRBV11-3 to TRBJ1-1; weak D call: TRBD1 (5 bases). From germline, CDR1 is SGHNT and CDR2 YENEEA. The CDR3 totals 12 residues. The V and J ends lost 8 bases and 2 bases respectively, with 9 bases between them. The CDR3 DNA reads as TGTGCCAGCTCCGGGGGTAACACTGAAGCTTTCTTT. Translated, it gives CASSGGNTEAFF.

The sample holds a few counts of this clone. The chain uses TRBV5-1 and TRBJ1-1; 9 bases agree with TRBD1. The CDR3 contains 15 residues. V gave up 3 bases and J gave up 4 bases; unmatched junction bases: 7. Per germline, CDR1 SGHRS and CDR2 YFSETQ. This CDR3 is CASSSGQGESTEAFF. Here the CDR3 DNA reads TGCGCCAGCAGCTCGGGACAGGGAGAGAGCACTGAAGCTTTCTTT.

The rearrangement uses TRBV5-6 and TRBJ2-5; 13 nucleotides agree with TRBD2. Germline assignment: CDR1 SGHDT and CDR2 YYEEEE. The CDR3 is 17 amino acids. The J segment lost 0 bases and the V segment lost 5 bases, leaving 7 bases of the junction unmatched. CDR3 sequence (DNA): TGTGCCAGCAGATTGAGGACTAGCGGGAGAGACCAAGAGACCCAGTACTTC. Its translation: CASRLRTSGRDQETQYF.

The CDR3 here is CATGGLGSYNEQFF. The CDR3, as DNA: TGTGCCACCGGGGGGTTGGGATCCTACAATGAGCAGTTCTTC. The rearrangement links TRBV6-6 to TRBJ2-1; 7 nucleotides match TRBD2. This CDR3 is 14 amino acids long. With V trimmed by 10 bases and J by 1 base, 7 bases remained unmatched. The germline V gene encodes CDR1 MNHNY and CDR2 SVGAGI (reference sequence).

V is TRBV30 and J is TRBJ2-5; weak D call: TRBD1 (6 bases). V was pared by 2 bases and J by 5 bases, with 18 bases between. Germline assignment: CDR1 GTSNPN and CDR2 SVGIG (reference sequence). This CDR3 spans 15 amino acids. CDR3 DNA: TGTGCCTGGAGTTCAACCTCAGGGGATCAGGAGACCCAGTACTTC. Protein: CAWSSTSGDQETQYF.

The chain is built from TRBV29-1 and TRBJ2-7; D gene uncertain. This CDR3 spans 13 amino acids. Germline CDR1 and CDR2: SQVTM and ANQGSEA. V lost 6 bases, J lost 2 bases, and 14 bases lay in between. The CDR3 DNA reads TGCAGCGTCGCATTTATAACTACCTACGAGCAGTACTTC. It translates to CSVAFITTYEQYF.

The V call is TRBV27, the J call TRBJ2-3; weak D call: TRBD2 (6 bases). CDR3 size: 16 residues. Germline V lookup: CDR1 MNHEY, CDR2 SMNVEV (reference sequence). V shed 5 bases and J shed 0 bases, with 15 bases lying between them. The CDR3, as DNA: TGTGCCAGCAGTCCCCTCGGGGGAACTAGCACAGATACGCAGTATTTT. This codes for CASSPLGGTSTDTQYF.

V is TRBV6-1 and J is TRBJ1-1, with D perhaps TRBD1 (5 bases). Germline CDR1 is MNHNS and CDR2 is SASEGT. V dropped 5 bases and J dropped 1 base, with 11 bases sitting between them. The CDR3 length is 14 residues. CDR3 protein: CASSWTLGNTEAFF. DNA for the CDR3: TGTGCCAGCAGTTGGACACTGGGGAACACTGAAGCTTTCTTT.

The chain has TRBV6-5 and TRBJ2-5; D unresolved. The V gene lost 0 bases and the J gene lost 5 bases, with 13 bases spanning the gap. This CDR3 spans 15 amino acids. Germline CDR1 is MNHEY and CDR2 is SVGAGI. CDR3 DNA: TGTGCCAGCAGTTACTCGCGCGGCCCTTCGGAGACCCAGTACTTC. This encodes CASSYSRGPSETQYF.

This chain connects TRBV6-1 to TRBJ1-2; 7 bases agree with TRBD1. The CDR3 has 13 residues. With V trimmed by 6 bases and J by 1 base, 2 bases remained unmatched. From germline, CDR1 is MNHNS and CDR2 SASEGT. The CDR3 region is CASRNRGNYGYTF. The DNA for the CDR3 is TGTGCCAGCAGGAACAGGGGTAACTATGGCTACACCTTC.

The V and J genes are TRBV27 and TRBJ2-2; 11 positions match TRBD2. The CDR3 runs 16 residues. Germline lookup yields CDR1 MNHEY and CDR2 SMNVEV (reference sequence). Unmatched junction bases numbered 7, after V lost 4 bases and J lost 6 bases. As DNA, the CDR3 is TGTGCCAGCAGTTGGAGGGAACTAGCGGGGGCCGGGGAGCTGTTTTTT. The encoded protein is CASSWRELAGAGELFF.

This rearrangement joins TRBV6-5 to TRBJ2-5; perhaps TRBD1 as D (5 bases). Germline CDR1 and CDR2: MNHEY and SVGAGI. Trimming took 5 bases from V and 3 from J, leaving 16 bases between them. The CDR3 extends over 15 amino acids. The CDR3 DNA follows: TGTGCCAGCAGTCAATTCGGGTCGACAGAAGAGACCCAGTACTTC. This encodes CASSQFGSTEETQYF.

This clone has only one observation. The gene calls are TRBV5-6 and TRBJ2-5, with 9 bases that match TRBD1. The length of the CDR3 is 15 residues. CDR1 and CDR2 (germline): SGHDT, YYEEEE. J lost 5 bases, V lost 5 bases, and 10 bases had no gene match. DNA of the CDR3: TGTGCCAGCAGTTACCGGGACAGGGTAGGCGAGACCCAGTACTTC. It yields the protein CASSYRDRVGETQYF.

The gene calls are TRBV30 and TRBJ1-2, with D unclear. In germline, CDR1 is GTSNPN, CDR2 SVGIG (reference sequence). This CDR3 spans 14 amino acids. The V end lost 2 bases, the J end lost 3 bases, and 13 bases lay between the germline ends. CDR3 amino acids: CAWSSRWPDYGYTF. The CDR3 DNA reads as TGTGCCTGGAGTTCGAGGTGGCCTGACTATGGCTACACCTTC. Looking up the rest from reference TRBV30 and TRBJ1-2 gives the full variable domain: SQTIHQWPATLVQPVGSPLSLECTVEGTSNPNLYWYRQAAGRGLQLLFYSVGIGQISSEVPQNLSASRPQDRQFILSSKKLLLSDSGFYLCAWSSRWPDYGYTFGSGTRLTVV.

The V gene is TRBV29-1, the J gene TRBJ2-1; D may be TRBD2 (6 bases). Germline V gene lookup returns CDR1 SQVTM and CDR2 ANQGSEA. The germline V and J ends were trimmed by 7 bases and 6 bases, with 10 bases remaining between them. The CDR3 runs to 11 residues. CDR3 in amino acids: CSGFGGNEQFF. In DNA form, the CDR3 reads TGCAGCGGATTCGGGGGCAATGAGCAGTTCTTC.